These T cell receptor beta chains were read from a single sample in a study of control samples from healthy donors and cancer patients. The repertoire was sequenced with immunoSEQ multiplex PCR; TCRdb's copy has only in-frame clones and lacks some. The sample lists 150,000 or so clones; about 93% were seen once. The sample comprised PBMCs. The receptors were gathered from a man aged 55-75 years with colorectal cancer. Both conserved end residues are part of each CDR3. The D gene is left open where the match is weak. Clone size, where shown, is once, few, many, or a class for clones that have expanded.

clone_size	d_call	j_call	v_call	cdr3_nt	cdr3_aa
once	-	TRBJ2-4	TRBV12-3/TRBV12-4	TGTGCCAGCAGTTTCCGACGAAACATTCAGTACTTC	CASSFRRNIQYF
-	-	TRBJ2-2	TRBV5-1	TGCGCCAGCAGCTTGGAGAAGGCCGGAACCGGGGAGCTGTTTTTT	CASSLEKAGTGELFF
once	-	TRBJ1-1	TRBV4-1	TGCGCCAGCAGCCAAGATGCAGAGGTATCGAGTAACACTGAAGCTTTCTTT	CASSQDAEVSSNTEAFF
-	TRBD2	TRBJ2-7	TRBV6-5	TGTGCCAGCAGTCCCGGGACTATCTACGAGCAGTACTTC	CASSPGTIYEQYF
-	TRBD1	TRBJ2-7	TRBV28	TGTGCCGTTGGCGGACAGGGGGCAACCGAGCAGTACTTC	CAVGGQGATEQYF
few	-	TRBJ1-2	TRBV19	TGTGCCAGTAGTATCGACAGCTATGGCTACACCTTC	CASSIDSYGYTF
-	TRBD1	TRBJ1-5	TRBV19	TGTGCCAGTAGTTCAACCGACAGGGGGCGTCAGCCCCAGCATTTT	CASSSTDRGRQPQHF
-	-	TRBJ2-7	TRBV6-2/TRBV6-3	TGTGCCAGCAGCGCTCAAGAGGGCGAGCAGTACTTC	CASSAQEGEQYF
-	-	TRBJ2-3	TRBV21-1	TGTGCCAGCAGCGAAGGGGGCAGGGGGCGGACTAGCACAGATACGCAGTATTTT	CASSEGGRGRTSTDTQYF
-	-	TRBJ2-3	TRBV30	TGTGCCTGGAGTGGATCAGATACGCAGTATTTT	CAWSGSDTQYF
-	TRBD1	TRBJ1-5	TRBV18	TGTGCCAGCTCACCTTACATAGAACAGGGGAGTCAGCCCCAGCATTTT	CASSPYIEQGSQPQHF
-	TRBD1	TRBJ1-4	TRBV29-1	TGCAGCGGGGGACAGACTAATGAAAAACTGTTTTTT	CSGGQTNEKLFF
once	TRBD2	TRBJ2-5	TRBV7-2	TGTGCCAGCAGCTTAGGGGGGACTAGCGGAGAAGAGACCCAGTACTTC	CASSLGGTSGEETQYF
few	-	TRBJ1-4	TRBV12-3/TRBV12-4	TGTGCCAGCAGTTTACCAAACAAGAAACTGTTTTTT	CASSLPNKKLFF
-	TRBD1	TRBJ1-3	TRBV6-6	TGTGCCAGCTCCTACGGGGGACAGGGGTCTGGAAACACCATATATTTT	CASSYGGQGSGNTIYF
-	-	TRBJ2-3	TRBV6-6	TGTGCCACTGCGGCGAGGGGGGCGGTTCCGGATACGCAGTATTTT	CATAARGAVPDTQYF
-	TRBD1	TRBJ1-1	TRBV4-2	TGTGCCAGCAGCCAAGAGGGGACAGCGGCAAACACTGAAGCTTTCTTT	CASSQEGTAANTEAFF
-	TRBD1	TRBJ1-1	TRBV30	TGTGCCTTGACAGGGCACTCGAACACTGAAGCTTTCTTT	CALTGHSNTEAFF
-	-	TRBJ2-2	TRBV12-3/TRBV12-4	TGTGCCAGCAGTTTTTATTTGGCGGAGCTGTTTTTT	CASSFYLAELFF
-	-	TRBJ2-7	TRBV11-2	TGTGCCAGCAGCTCCTCCCGGGTTGAGTCCTACGAGCAGTACTTC	CASSSSRVESYEQYF
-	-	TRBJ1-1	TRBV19	TGTGCCAGTATGGGGGCAGGCCTCATGAACACTGAAGCTTTCTTT	CASMGAGLMNTEAFF
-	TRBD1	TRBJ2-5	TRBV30	TGTGCCTGGGGGACAGGGGGGGAAGAGACCCAGTACTTC	CAWGTGGEETQYF
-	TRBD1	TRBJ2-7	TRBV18	TGTGCCAGCTCACCTCGACAGGGGAAATACTCCTACGAGCAGTACTTC	CASSPRQGKYSYEQYF
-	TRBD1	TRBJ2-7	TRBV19	TGTGCCAGTAGTATAACAGGGGGGTTCTCCTACGAGCAGTACTTC	CASSITGGFSYEQYF
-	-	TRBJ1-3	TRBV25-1	TGTGCCAGCATGCAGAGTTTGTCGTCCGGAAACACCATATATTTT	CASMQSLSSGNTIYF
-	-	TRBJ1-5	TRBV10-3	TGTGCCATCGGCTTGAGGGGCCCAGATAGCAATCAGCCCCAGCATTTT	CAIGLRGPDSNQPQHF
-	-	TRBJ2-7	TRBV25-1	TGTGCCAGCACCACGGGGCACGAGCAGTACTTC	CASTTGHEQYF
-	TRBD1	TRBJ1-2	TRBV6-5	TGTGCCAGCAGTTACGGGCAGGGGGCTTTTGGCTACACCTTC	CASSYGQGAFGYTF
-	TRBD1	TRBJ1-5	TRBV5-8	TGTGCCAGCAGGTTACCCTGGACAGGGGGATTGAGTCAGCCCCAGCATTTT	CASRLPWTGGLSQPQHF
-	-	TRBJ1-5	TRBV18	TGTGCCAGCTCACCACCAGGGGCCCAGGGTCAGCCCCAGCATTTT	CASSPPGAQGQPQHF
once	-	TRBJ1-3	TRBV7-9	TGTGCCAGCAGCCGTGACGGAGACTCTGGAAACACCATATATTTT	CASSRDGDSGNTIYF
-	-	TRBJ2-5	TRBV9	TGTGCCAGCAGCGCGAGGGACTTCCAAACCCAAGAGACCCAGTACTTC	CASSARDFQTQETQYF
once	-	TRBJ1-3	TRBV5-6	TGTGCCAGCAGCTTGGGAAGTCAGCTCTCTGGAAACACCATATATTTT	CASSLGSQLSGNTIYF
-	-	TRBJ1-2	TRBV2	TGTGCCAGCCTCCGGGCCTCGAAATTGGGAGGCTACACCTTC	CASLRASKLGGYTF
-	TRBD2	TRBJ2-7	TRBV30	TGTGCCTGGACCAAGACTAGCGGATCCTACGAGCAGTACTTC	CAWTKTSGSYEQYF